Listed below are T cell receptor beta chains from one sample, sequenced in a study of regulatory T cells in long-lasting Graves disease. TCRdb processed the multiplex PCR reads anew with MiXCR; each CDR3 protein has one entry. The table includes 300,000 to 350,000 distinct CDR3 sequences, about 18% detected once. Sample: peripheral blood mononuclear cells (PBMCs), taken when the disease was refractory, from a patient treated with antithyroid drugs. These receptor sequences come from a female donor with Graves disease. Each CDR3 is given with its conserved first and last residue. D genes are given only for firm matches. Rows give clone size only sometimes, using once, few, many, or a class for an expanded clone.

CDR3 DNA: TGTGCCAGCAGCGTTGGTCTAGAGTACGAGCAGTACTTC
CDR3 protein: CASSVGLEYEQYF
V gene: TRBV9
clone size: many
J gene: TRBJ2-7
D gene: NA

CDR3 DNA: TGCAGTGCTACCGCTCCAGGGGGACTGAGTGGAAACACCATATATTTT
CDR3 protein: CSATAPGGLSGNTIYF
V gene: TRBV20-1
clone size: few
J gene: TRBJ1-3
D gene: TRBD1

CDR3 DNA: TGTGCCAGCAGCCTGTTGATAGAACAGAACTACGAGCAGTACTTC
CDR3 protein: CASSLLIEQNYEQYF
V gene: TRBV7-2
clone size: few
J gene: TRBJ2-7
D gene: NA

CDR3 DNA: TGTGCCAGCAGGGACTACGCCGGGACGAACACTGAAGCTTTCTTT
CDR3 protein: CASRDYAGTNTEAFF
V gene: TRBV6-1
clone size: few
J gene: TRBJ1-1
D gene: NA

CDR3 DNA: TGCGCCAGCAGCTTGAGCGGGGGGGCCAAAAACATTCAGTACTTC
CDR3 protein: CASSLSGGAKNIQYF
V gene: TRBV5-1
clone size: few
J gene: TRBJ2-4
D gene: TRBD2

CDR3 DNA: TGTGCCAGCAGGAGGGAGTCCGGGGAGCTGTTTTTT
CDR3 protein: CASRRESGELFF
V gene: TRBV5-4
clone size: few
J gene: TRBJ2-2
D gene: NA

CDR3 DNA: TGTGCCAGCAGTTTCCCGGGGGATACGCAGTATTTT
CDR3 protein: CASSFPGDTQYF
V gene: TRBV27
clone size: NA
J gene: TRBJ2-3
D gene: NA

CDR3 DNA: TGCGCCAGCAGCTTCCGTCCGCGGGGGAACACCGGGGAGCTGTTTTTT
CDR3 protein: CASSFRPRGNTGELFF
V gene: TRBV5-1
clone size: NA
J gene: TRBJ2-2
D gene: NA

CDR3 DNA: TGTGCCAGCAGCTTATCAGGGCAGGGAGAACCCCAGCATTTT
CDR3 protein: CASSLSGQGEPQHF
V gene: TRBV13
clone size: many
J gene: TRBJ1-5
D gene: NA

CDR3 DNA: TGTGCCAGCAGTTCTCTAGCGGGAGTTGGGTCCTACGAGCAGTACTTC
CDR3 protein: CASSSLAGVGSYEQYF
V gene: TRBV3-1
clone size: NA
J gene: TRBJ2-7
D gene: TRBD2

CDR3 DNA: TGTGCCAGCAGCGCCGGGACAGGGAGGGAGAACACTGAAGCTTTCTTT
CDR3 protein: CASSAGTGRENTEAFF
V gene: TRBV11-2
clone size: NA
J gene: TRBJ1-1
D gene: TRBD1

CDR3 DNA: TGCAGTGCTACCCAGACAGCCTACGAGCAGTACTTC
CDR3 protein: CSATQTAYEQYF
V gene: TRBV20-1
clone size: few
J gene: TRBJ2-7
D gene: NA

CDR3 DNA: TGTGCCAGTATCAGACAGGGACGCACTGAAGCTTTCTTT
CDR3 protein: CASIRQGRTEAFF
V gene: TRBV19
clone size: NA
J gene: TRBJ1-1
D gene: TRBD1

CDR3 DNA: TGCAGCGTTAGGACAGGGAAGTTCAACGAGCAGTACTTC
CDR3 protein: CSVRTGKFNEQYF
V gene: TRBV29-1
clone size: few
J gene: TRBJ2-7
D gene: TRBD1

CDR3 DNA: TGTGCCAGCAGCTCCGGAGTAGGCAATTCACCCCTCCACTTT
CDR3 protein: CASSSGVGNSPLHF
V gene: TRBV28
clone size: many
J gene: TRBJ1-6
D gene: NA

CDR3 DNA: TGTGCCAGTAGTATCGGGGACAGGATCTTCTCTGGAAACACCATATATTTT
CDR3 protein: CASSIGDRIFSGNTIYF
V gene: TRBV19
clone size: once
J gene: TRBJ1-3
D gene: TRBD1

CDR3 DNA: TGTGCCAGCAGTTTAATGGGGGGAGCGACGTACGAGCAGTACTTC
CDR3 protein: CASSLMGGATYEQYF
V gene: TRBV28
clone size: NA
J gene: TRBJ2-7
D gene: NA

CDR3 DNA: TGTGCCAGTAGTATAAGGTACGGGATGCAGCCCCAGCATTTT
CDR3 protein: CASSIRYGMQPQHF
V gene: TRBV19
clone size: many
J gene: TRBJ1-5
D gene: NA

CDR3 DNA: TGTGCCAGCAGCTTAGCGCGAGGGGGGGCTAGCAATCAGCCCCAGCATTTT
CDR3 protein: CASSLARGGASNQPQHF
V gene: TRBV7-8
clone size: few
J gene: TRBJ1-5
D gene: NA

CDR3 DNA: TGTGCCAGCAGCCGCTCCCCGGGACAGGGGCGCCTAGTCTCTGGAAACACCATATATTTT
CDR3 protein: CASSRSPGQGRLVSGNTIYF
V gene: TRBV11-2
clone size: NA
J gene: TRBJ1-3
D gene: TRBD1

CDR3 DNA: TGTGCCAGCAGCCCAGGGTCGGGTGTGACTGAAGCTTTCTTT
CDR3 protein: CASSPGSGVTEAFF
V gene: TRBV13
clone size: many
J gene: TRBJ1-1
D gene: NA

CDR3 DNA: TGTGCCAGCAGCCCCCGACAGGGGAGTCGCTACGAGCAGTACTTC
CDR3 protein: CASSPRQGSRYEQYF
V gene: TRBV3-1
clone size: NA
J gene: TRBJ2-7
D gene: TRBD1

CDR3 DNA: TGTGCCAGTAGCCTGTGGGGGCCCTCAGCCAAAAACATTCAGTACTTC
CDR3 protein: CASSLWGPSAKNIQYF
V gene: TRBV19
clone size: few
J gene: TRBJ2-4
D gene: NA

CDR3 DNA: TGTGCCAGCCGGGGCAGGGGGTATCAGCCCCAGCATTTT
CDR3 protein: CASRGRGYQPQHF
V gene: TRBV6-2/TRBV6-3
clone size: NA
J gene: TRBJ1-5
D gene: TRBD1

CDR3 DNA: TGTGCCAGCAGTTACTCGAATCTGAGAAATAGCAATCAGCCCCAGCATTTT
CDR3 protein: CASSYSNLRNSNQPQHF
V gene: TRBV6-9
clone size: many
J gene: TRBJ1-5
D gene: NA

CDR3 DNA: TGTGCCAGCAGACTCCGTCATGGCGATCAGCCCCAGCATTTT
CDR3 protein: CASRLRHGDQPQHF
V gene: TRBV5-8
clone size: few
J gene: TRBJ1-5
D gene: NA

CDR3 DNA: TGTGCCAGCAGTTTTTGGGGTGGGACAGATACGCAGTATTTT
CDR3 protein: CASSFWGGTDTQYF
V gene: TRBV12-3/TRBV12-4
clone size: NA
J gene: TRBJ2-3
D gene: NA

CDR3 DNA: TGTGCCAGTACGGTCGTGGGTAGGGAGGATGGCTACACCTTC
CDR3 protein: CASTVVGREDGYTF
V gene: TRBV19
clone size: NA
J gene: TRBJ1-2
D gene: NA

CDR3 DNA: TGTGCCAGCAGCTTAGGGGGACTAACTAATGAAAAACTGTTTTTT
CDR3 protein: CASSLGGLTNEKLFF
V gene: TRBV11-2
clone size: many
J gene: TRBJ1-4
D gene: NA

CDR3 DNA: TGTGCCAGCTGGCGGGGGACGGAGCAGTTCTTC
CDR3 protein: CASWRGTEQFF
V gene: TRBV2
clone size: NA
J gene: TRBJ2-1
D gene: TRBD2

CDR3 DNA: TGCAGTGCTACCACGACGGGACAGGGGTTTATGAACACTGAAGCTTTCTTT
CDR3 protein: CSATTTGQGFMNTEAFF
V gene: TRBV20-1
clone size: NA
J gene: TRBJ1-1
D gene: TRBD1

CDR3 DNA: TGTGCCAGCAGCACGTACAGGGGTTGGGAGTACAATGAGCAGTTCTTC
CDR3 protein: CASSTYRGWEYNEQFF
V gene: TRBV11-2
clone size: NA
J gene: TRBJ2-1
D gene: TRBD1

CDR3 DNA: TGTGCCAGCAGTTTATCGATTGGGACAGGGTCTACCTACACCTTC
CDR3 protein: CASSLSIGTGSTYTF
V gene: TRBV27
clone size: many
J gene: TRBJ1-2
D gene: TRBD1

CDR3 DNA: TGCGCCAGCACTTCCTCCGGGACTAGCGGGAGTCACCAAGGGTATGAGACCCAGTACTTC
CDR3 protein: CASTSSGTSGSHQGYETQYF
V gene: TRBV5-1
clone size: NA
J gene: TRBJ2-5
D gene: TRBD2

CDR3 DNA: TGTGCCAGCAGCCCCGAGGGTGGGGGACTTCACCGGGGAGAGCTGTTTTTT
CDR3 protein: CASSPEGGGLHRGELFF
V gene: TRBV6-1
clone size: NA
J gene: TRBJ2-2
D gene: NA

CDR3 DNA: TGTGCCAGCAGCTTGGACAGGGTGAGCTCCTACGAGCAGTACTTC
CDR3 protein: CASSLDRVSSYEQYF
V gene: TRBV7-3
clone size: NA
J gene: TRBJ2-7
D gene: TRBD1

CDR3 DNA: TGTGCCAGCACCGGATACGGGGAAAAACTGTTTTTT
CDR3 protein: CASTGYGEKLFF
V gene: TRBV27
clone size: many
J gene: TRBJ1-4
D gene: NA

CDR3 DNA: TGTGCCAGCAGCAGACGGGAGTACTCCTATAATTCACCCCTCCACTTT
CDR3 protein: CASSRREYSYNSPLHF
V gene: TRBV12-3/TRBV12-4
clone size: NA
J gene: TRBJ1-6
D gene: NA

CDR3 DNA: TGTGCCAGTGTTCTGACAGTGAACACTGAAGCTTTCTTT
CDR3 protein: CASVLTVNTEAFF
V gene: TRBV6-1
clone size: many
J gene: TRBJ1-1
D gene: NA

CDR3 DNA: TGTGCCAGCACTCGGGACAGACCCTACGAGCAGTACTTC
CDR3 protein: CASTRDRPYEQYF
V gene: TRBV28
clone size: many
J gene: TRBJ2-7
D gene: TRBD1

CDR3 DNA: TGTGCCAGCAGCTTAGTGGACCGGACCGGGGAGCTGTTTTTT
CDR3 protein: CASSLVDRTGELFF
V gene: TRBV5-6
clone size: NA
J gene: TRBJ2-2
D gene: NA

CDR3 DNA: TGCAGCGTTAACAGGGAGGGAGGACCTTTTCGAACTAATGAAAAACTGTTTTTT
CDR3 protein: CSVNREGGPFRTNEKLFF
V gene: TRBV29-1
clone size: few
J gene: TRBJ1-4
D gene: NA

CDR3 DNA: TGTGCCACCTCTTGGATGGGGGACTCTAATGAAAAACTGTTTTTT
CDR3 protein: CATSWMGDSNEKLFF
V gene: TRBV15
clone size: many
J gene: TRBJ1-4
D gene: NA

CDR3 DNA: TGTGCCAGCAGCCCGGGAAAAGCCTACGAGCAGTACTTC
CDR3 protein: CASSPGKAYEQYF
V gene: TRBV3-1
clone size: many
J gene: TRBJ2-7
D gene: NA

CDR3 DNA: TGTGCCAGCAGCTTACGTAGGGGGGTATCCTACGAGCAGTACTTC
CDR3 protein: CASSLRRGVSYEQYF
V gene: TRBV5-6
clone size: many
J gene: TRBJ2-7
D gene: NA

CDR3 DNA: TGTGCCAGCAGTTACGGAGCCTTAGGACAGGGTTTGAAAAAGCCCCAGCATTTT
CDR3 protein: CASSYGALGQGLKKPQHF
V gene: TRBV6-9
clone size: many
J gene: TRBJ1-5
D gene: TRBD1